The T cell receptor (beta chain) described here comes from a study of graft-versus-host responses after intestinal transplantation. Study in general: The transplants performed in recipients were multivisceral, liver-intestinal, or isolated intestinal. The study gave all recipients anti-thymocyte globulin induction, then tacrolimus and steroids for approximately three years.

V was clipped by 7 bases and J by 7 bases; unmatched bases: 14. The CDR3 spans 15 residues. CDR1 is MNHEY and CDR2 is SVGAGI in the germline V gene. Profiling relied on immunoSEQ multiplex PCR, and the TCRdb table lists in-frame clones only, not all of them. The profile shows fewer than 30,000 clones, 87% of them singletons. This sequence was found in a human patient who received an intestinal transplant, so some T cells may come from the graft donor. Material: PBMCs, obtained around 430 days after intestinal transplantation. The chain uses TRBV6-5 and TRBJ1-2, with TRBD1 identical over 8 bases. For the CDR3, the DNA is TGTGCCAGCATCCCCTATGCAGGGACAGGTTTTGGCTACACCTTC. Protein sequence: CASIPYAGTGFGYTF.